Below, 17 T cell receptor beta chains from the same sample are listed, as sequenced in a study of T cell responses to AZD1222 COVID-19 vaccine. The protocol was immunoSEQ multiplex PCR, while the TCRdb copy is restricted to in-frame clones and leaves out a portion. The sample includes 90,000 to 150,000 clones, roughly 89% of them seen just once. The source was peripheral blood, collected on day 0 of AZD1222 vaccination. The receptors come from an adult in good health.

The rearrangement uses TRBV19 and TRBJ1-1; 7 nucleotides line up with TRBD1. Germline CDR1 is LNHDA and CDR2 is SQIVND (reference sequence). J gave up 5 bases and V 5 bases, and 8 bases lay outside the gene matches. The CDR3 runs 14 residues. The CDR3 DNA follows: TGTGCCAGTAGTGGCCAGACAGGGCGGACTGAAGCTTTCTTT. Translating gives CASSGQTGRTEAFF.

J is TRBJ1-1 and V is TRBV11-3; D is undetermined. Germline values: CDR1 SGHNT, CDR2 YENEEA. Trimming left V 3 bases short and J 6 bases short, with 11 bases between. The CDR3 sequence is 13 residues long. The CDR3 here is CASSFGGISEAFF. DNA for the CDR3: TGTGCCAGCAGCTTCGGAGGGATATCTGAAGCTTTCTTT.

The chain is built from TRBV18 and TRBJ1-2; D gene ambiguous. This CDR3 is 14 amino acids long. Germline values: CDR1 KGHSH, CDR2 LQKENI. V lost 3 bases and J 7 bases, leaving 15 bases between the germline ends. CDR3 amino acids: CASSPRTAIGGYTF. In nucleotides, the CDR3 is TGTGCCAGCTCACCGCGGACGGCCATTGGTGGCTACACCTTC.

This chain connects TRBV5-1 to TRBJ2-1; 10 bases are a match to TRBD1. The CDR3 runs 15 residues. From germline, CDR1 is SGHRS and CDR2 YFSETQ. The V gene end was trimmed by 6 bases and the J gene end by 6 bases; junction bases not matched to a gene: 9. This chain's CDR3 is CASIPGTGAFNEQFF. The CDR3 nucleotides read TGCGCCAGCATCCCGGGGACAGGGGCCTTCAATGAGCAGTTCTTC.

The V gene is TRBV6-1, the J gene TRBJ1-5; 7 bases line up with TRBD1. V lost 3 bases, J lost 9 bases, and 11 bases stayed unmatched. CDR3 length: 15 residues. Germline values: CDR1 MNHNS, CDR2 SASEGT. Here the CDR3 DNA reads TGTGCCAGCAGTGATTGGCAGGGGGGCCCCCGGCCCCAGCATTTT. Encoded protein: CASSDWQGGPRPQHF.

This chain connects TRBV7-9 to TRBJ2-3; D is uncertain. The V end was cut by 2 bases, the J end by 3 bases, with 9 bases between. The germline CDR1 and CDR2 sequences are SEHNR and FQNEAQ (reference sequence). The CDR3 covers 14 residues. CDR3 in DNA: TGTGCCAGCAGCTTATTCAGCTCAACAGATACGCAGTATTTT. Translating gives CASSLFSSTDTQYF. Full variable domain (remainder filled in from reference TRBV7-9 and TRBJ2-3): DTGVSQNPRHKITKRGQNVTFRCDPISEHNRLYWYRQTLGQGPEFLTYFQNEAQLEKSRLLSDRFSAERPKGSFSTLEIQRTEQGDSAMYLCASSLFSSTDTQYFGPGTRLTVL.

V and J are TRBV5-1 and TRBJ1-1, with D possibly TRBD1 on 5 matching bases. The V end was cut by 5 bases, the J end by 0 bases, with 8 bases between. Germline CDR1 and CDR2: SGHRS and YFSETQ. This CDR3 region has 13 residues. For the CDR3, the DNA is TGCGCCAGCAGGTCACAGGTGAACACTGAAGCTTTCTTT. Amino acids: CASRSQVNTEAFF.

The rearrangement joins TRBV6-5 to TRBJ1-5; perhaps TRBD1 as D (5 bases). From germline, CDR1 is MNHEY and CDR2 SVGAGI. The ends were cut back, 5 bases at V and 6 bases at J, with 11 bases in the middle. The CDR3 length is 13 residues. The CDR3 is CASSRDRGQPQHF. The CDR3 nucleotides are TGTGCCAGCAGTAGGGATAGGGGTCAGCCCCAGCATTTT.

The chain uses TRBV5-1 and TRBJ2-3; unclear D gene. Deletions cut 3 bases from V and 2 bases from J, with 13 bases between. Germline CDR1 SGHRS, CDR2 YFSETQ. The CDR3 covers 15 residues. The CDR3 is CASSSTVAPTDTQYF. For the CDR3, the DNA is TGCGCCAGCAGCTCGACTGTTGCCCCCACAGATACGCAGTATTTT.

The genes are TRBV7-9 and TRBJ1-1; D gene unclear. The CDR3 loop spans 14 amino acids. Germline CDR1 is SEHNR and CDR2 is FQNEAQ (reference sequence). V lost 5 bases and J 2 bases, leaving 12 bases between the germline ends. CDR3 nucleotides: TGTGCCAGCAGCCTATTGAGGGAAAACACTGAAGCTTTCTTT. Amino acid sequence: CASSLLRENTEAFF.

The rearrangement joins TRBV9 to TRBJ2-1; 8 bases align to TRBD2. The CDR3 spans 14 residues. V gave up 4 bases and J gave up 6 bases; unmatched junction bases: 6. Germline V CDR1 and CDR2: SGDLS, YYNGEE. CDR3 region: CASSTRTSSNEQFF. DNA of the CDR3: TGTGCCAGCAGCACCCGGACTAGCAGCAATGAGCAGTTCTTC.

The chain joins TRBV19 to TRBJ2-1; no firm D call. The germline V gene encodes CDR1 LNHDA and CDR2 SQIVND (reference sequence). V lost 5 bases to trimming and J lost 4 bases, with 3 bases between them. This CDR3 has 11 residues. The CDR3 is CASSFYNEQFF. The CDR3 DNA follows: TGTGCCAGTAGTTTTTACAATGAGCAGTTCTTC.

This clone showed up just a few times. The rearrangement links TRBV10-3 to TRBJ1-2; 8 nucleotides align to TRBD1. The V gene end was trimmed by 7 bases and the J gene end by 7 bases; junction bases not matched to a gene: 11. The CDR3 spans 14 residues. Germline CDR1 and CDR2: ENHRY and SYGVKD. CDR3 bases: TGTGCCATCAATCCCCAGCAGGGGGCGCTTGGCTACACCTTC. This encodes CAINPQQGALGYTF.

The V gene is TRBV5-1, the J gene TRBJ1-4; D remains ambiguous. The V gene lost 4 bases and the J gene lost 4 bases, with 14 bases spanning the gap. The CDR3 is made up of 15 amino acids. The germline gives CDR1 SGHRS, CDR2 YFSETQ. The CDR3 nucleotides are TGCGCCAGCAGCGCAGACCCCCGGAGTAATGAAAAACTGTTTTTT. This sequence encodes CASSADPRSNEKLFF.

The chain carries TRBV18 and TRBJ1-2; D is perhaps TRBD1 (6 bases). This CDR3 is built from 14 residues. Germline values: CDR1 KGHSH, CDR2 LQKENI. V lost 3 bases and J 4 bases, leaving 12 bases between the germline ends. Written as DNA, the CDR3 is TGTGCCAGCTCACCCCAGGGACAAGTCTATGGCTACACCTTC. This translates into CASSPQGQVYGYTF.

V and J are TRBV29-1 and TRBJ1-2; D call uncertain. The CDR3 extends over 13 amino acids. Trimming stripped 6 bases from V and 4 bases from J, with 15 bases between. Per germline, CDR1 SQVTM and CDR2 ANQGSEA. Written as DNA, the CDR3 is TGCAGCGTGGATAGGACGGACTTCTATGGCTACACCTTC. Translation: CSVDRTDFYGYTF.

The chain couples TRBV19 to TRBJ1-5; maybe TRBD1 (5 bases). Germline lookup yields CDR1 LNHDA and CDR2 SQIVND (reference sequence). This CDR3 contains 16 residues. V lost 8 bases and J 0 bases, leaving 17 bases between the germline ends. CDR3 residues: CASSSPGHLSNQPQHF. CDR3 bases: TGTGCCAGTTCCTCGCCCGGACATCTTAGCAATCAGCCCCAGCATTTT.